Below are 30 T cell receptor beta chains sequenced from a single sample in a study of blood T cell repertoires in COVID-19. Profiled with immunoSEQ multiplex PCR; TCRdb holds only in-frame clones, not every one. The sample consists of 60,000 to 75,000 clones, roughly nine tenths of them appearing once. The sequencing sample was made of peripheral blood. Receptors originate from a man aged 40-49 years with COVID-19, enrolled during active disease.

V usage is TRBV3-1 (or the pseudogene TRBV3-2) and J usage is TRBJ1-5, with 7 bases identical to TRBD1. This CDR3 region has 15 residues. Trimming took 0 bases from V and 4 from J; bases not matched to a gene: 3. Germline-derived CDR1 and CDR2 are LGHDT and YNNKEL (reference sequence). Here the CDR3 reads CASSQDQGENQPQHF. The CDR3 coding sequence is TGTGCCAGCAGCCAAGATCAGGGGGAGAATCAGCCCCAGCATTTT.

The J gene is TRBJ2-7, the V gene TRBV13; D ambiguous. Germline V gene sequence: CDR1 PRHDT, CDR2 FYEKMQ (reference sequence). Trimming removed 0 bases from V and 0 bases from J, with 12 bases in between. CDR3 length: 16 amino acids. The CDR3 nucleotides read TGTGCCAGCAGCTTAGGAATGAGCGAAAGCTCCTACGAGCAGTACTTC. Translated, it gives CASSLGMSESSYEQYF.

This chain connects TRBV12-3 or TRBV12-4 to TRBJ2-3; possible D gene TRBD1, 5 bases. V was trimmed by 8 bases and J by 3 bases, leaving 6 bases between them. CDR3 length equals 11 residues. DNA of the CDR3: TGTGCCAGCCGACAGACAGATACGCAGTATTTT. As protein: CASRQTDTQYF.

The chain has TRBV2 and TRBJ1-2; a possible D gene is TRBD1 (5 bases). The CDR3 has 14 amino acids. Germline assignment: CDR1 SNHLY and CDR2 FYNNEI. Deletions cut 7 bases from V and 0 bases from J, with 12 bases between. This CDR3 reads CASNPVTANYGYTF. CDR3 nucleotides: TGTGCCAGCAATCCGGTGACAGCTAACTATGGCTACACCTTC.

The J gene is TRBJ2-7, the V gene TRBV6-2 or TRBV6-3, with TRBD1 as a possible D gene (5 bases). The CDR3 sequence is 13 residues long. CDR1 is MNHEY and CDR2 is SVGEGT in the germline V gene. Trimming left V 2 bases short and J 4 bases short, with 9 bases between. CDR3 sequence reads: CASSYLDRYEQYF. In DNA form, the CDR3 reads TGTGCCAGCAGTTACCTCGACAGATACGAGCAGTACTTC.

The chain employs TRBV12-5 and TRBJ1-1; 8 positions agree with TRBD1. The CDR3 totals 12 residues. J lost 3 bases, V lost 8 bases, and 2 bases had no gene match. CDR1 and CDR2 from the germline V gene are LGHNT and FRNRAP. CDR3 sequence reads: CASQGADTEAFF. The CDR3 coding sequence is TGTGCTAGTCAGGGGGCTGACACTGAAGCTTTCTTT.

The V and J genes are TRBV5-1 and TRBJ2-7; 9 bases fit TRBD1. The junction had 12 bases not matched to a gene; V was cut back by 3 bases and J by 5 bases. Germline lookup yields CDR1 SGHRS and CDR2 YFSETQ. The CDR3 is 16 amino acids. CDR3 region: CASSSHLGQGGNEQYF. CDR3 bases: TGCGCCAGCAGCTCCCACCTGGGACAGGGTGGCAACGAGCAGTACTTC. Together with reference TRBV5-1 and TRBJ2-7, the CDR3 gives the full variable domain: KAGVTQTPRYLIKTRGQQVTLSCSPISGHRSVSWYQQTPGQGLQFLFEYFSETQRNKGNFPGRFSGRQFSNSRSEMNVSTLELGDSALYLCASSSHLGQGGNEQYFGPGTRLTVT.

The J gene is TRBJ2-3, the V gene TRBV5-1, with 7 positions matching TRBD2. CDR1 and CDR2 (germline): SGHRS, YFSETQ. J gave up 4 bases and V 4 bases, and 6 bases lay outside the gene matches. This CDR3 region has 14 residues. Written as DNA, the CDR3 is TGCGCCAGCAGCGCTCTAGCGGTCCCAGATACGCAGTATTTT. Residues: CASSALAVPDTQYF.

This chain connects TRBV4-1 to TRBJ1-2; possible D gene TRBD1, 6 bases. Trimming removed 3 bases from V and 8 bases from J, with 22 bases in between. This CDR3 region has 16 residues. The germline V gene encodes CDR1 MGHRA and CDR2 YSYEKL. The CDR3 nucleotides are TGCGCCAGCAGCCACGAGACAGGACGGAAGGGAGTCGGCTACACCTTC. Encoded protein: CASSHETGRKGVGYTF.

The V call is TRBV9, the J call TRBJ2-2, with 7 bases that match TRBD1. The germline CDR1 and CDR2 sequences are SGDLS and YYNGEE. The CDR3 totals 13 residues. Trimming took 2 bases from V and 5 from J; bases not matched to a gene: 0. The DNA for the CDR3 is TGTGCCAGCAGCGTGGGACAGACCGGGGAGCTGTTTTTT. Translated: CASSVGQTGELFF. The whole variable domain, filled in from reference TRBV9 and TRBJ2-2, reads DSGVTQTPKHLITATGQRVTLRCSPRSGDLSVYWYQQSLDQGLQFLIQYYNGEERAKGNILERFSAQQFPDLHSELNLSSLELGDSALYFCASSVGQTGELFFGEGSRLTVL.

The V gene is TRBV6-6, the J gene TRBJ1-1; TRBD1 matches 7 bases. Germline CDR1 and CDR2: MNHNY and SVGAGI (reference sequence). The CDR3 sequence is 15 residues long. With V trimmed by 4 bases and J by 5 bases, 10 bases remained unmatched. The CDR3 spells CASSSPQGGGTEAFF. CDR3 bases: TGTGCCAGCAGTTCTCCCCAGGGGGGAGGAACTGAAGCTTTCTTT.

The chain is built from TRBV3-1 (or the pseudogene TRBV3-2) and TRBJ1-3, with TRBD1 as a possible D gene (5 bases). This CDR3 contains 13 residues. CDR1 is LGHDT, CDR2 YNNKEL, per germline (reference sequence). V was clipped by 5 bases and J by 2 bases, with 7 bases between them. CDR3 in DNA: TGTGCCAGCAGCAGGGGTGCTGGAAACACCATATATTTT. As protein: CASSRGAGNTIYF.

Here the CDR3 DNA reads TGTGCCAGCAGCTCCGCGGAGGAGCGGGGGGGTATCCAGGGGACCGGGGAGCTGTTTTTT. It translates to CASSSAEERGGIQGTGELFF. The rearrangement uses TRBV7-3 and TRBJ2-2, with 10 bases that match TRBD2. V was pared by 4 bases and J by 5 bases, with 19 bases of the junction left unmatched. The length of the CDR3 is 20 residues. Germline assignment: CDR1 SGHTA and CDR2 FQGTGA.

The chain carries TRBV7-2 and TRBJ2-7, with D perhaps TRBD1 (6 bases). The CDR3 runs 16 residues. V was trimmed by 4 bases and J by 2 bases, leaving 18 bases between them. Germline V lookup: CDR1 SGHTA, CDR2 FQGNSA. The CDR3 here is CASSSQVGASTYEQYF. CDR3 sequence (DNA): TGTGCCAGCAGCTCCCAGGTGGGGGCGTCGACCTACGAGCAGTACTTC.

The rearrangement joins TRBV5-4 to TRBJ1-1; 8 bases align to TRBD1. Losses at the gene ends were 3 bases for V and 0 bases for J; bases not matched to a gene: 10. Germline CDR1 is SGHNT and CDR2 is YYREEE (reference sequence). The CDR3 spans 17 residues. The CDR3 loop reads CASSSGTGGLLNTEAFF. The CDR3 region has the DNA TGTGCCAGCAGCTCCGGGACAGGTGGACTATTGAACACTGAAGCTTTCTTT.

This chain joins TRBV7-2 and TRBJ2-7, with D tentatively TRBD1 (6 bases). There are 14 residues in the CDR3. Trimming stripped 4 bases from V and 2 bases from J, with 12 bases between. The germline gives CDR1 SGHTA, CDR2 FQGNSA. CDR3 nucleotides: TGTGCCAGCAGCTCCATACGGACAGCCTACGAGCAGTACTTC. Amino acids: CASSSIRTAYEQYF. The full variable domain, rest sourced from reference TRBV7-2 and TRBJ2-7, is GAGVSQSPSNKVTEKGKDVELRCDPISGHTALYWYRQSLGQGLEFLIYFQGNSAPDKSGLPSDRFSAERTGGSVSTLTIQRTQQEDSAVYLCASSSIRTAYEQYFGPGTRLTVT.

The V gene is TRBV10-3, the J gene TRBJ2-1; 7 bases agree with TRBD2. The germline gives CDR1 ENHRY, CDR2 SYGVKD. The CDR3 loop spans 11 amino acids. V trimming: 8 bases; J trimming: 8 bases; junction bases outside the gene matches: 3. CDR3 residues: CAIGREDEQFF. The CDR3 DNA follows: TGTGCCATCGGGAGGGAAGATGAGCAGTTCTTC.

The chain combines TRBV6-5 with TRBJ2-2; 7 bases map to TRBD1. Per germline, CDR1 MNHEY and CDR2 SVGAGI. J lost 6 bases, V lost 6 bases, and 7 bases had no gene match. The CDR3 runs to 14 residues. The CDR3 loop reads CASSQQGSSGELFF. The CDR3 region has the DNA TGTGCCAGCAGCCAACAGGGGTCTTCCGGGGAGCTGTTTTTT.

In DNA form, the CDR3 reads TGTGCCAGCAGCTTAGCAGCTACTGAGGTGAACACTGAAGCTTTCTTT. It is translated as CASSLAATEVNTEAFF. The V gene is TRBV11-2, the J gene TRBJ1-1; unclear D gene. V was shortened by 1 base and J by 0 bases, with 12 bases between the two germline ends. Germline loops: CDR1 SGHAT, CDR2 FQNNGV. The CDR3 runs to 16 residues.

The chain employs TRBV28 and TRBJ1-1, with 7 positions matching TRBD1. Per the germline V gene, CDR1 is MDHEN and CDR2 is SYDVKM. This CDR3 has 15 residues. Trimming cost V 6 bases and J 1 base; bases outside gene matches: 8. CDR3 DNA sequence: TGTGCCAGCAGCAATCCGGGACAGACGAACACTGAAGCTTTCTTT. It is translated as CASSNPGQTNTEAFF.

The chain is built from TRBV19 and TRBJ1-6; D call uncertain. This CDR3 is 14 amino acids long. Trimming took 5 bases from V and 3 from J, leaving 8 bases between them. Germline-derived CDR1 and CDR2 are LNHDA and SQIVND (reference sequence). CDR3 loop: CASSQQNYNSPLHF. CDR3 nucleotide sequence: TGTGCCAGTAGTCAACAGAACTATAATTCACCCCTCCACTTT.

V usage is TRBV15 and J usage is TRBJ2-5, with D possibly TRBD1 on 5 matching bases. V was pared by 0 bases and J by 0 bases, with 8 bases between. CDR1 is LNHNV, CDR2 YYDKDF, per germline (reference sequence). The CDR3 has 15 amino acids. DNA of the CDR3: TGTGCCACCAGCAGAGATACAGGCAACCAAGAGACCCAGTACTTC. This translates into CATSRDTGNQETQYF.

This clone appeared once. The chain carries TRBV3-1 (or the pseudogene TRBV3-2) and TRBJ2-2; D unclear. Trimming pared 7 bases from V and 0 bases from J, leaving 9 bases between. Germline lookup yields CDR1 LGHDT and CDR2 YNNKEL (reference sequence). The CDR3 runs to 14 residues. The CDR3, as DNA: TGTGCCAGCACCACGGTCGCGAACACCGGGGAGCTGTTTTTT. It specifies CASTTVANTGELFF.

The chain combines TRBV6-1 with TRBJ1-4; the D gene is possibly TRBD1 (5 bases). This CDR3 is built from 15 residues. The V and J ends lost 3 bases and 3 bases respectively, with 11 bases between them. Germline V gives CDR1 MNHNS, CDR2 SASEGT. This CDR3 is CASSDGGFSNEKLFF. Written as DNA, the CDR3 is TGTGCCAGCAGTGATGGGGGGTTTTCTAATGAAAAACTGTTTTTT.

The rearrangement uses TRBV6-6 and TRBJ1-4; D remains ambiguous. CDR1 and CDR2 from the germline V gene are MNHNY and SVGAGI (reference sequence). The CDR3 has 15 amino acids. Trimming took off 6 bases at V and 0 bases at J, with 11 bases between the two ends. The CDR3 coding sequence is TGTGCCAGCAGGGACTCTGGTGCAACTAATGAAAAACTGTTTTTT. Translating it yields CASRDSGATNEKLFF.

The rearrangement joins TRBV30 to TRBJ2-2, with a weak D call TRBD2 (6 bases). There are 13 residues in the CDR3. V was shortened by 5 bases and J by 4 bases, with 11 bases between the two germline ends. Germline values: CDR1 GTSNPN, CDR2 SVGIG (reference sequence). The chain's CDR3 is CAWRGFGTGELFF. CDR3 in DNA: TGTGCCTGGCGGGGGTTTGGCACCGGGGAGCTGTTTTTT.

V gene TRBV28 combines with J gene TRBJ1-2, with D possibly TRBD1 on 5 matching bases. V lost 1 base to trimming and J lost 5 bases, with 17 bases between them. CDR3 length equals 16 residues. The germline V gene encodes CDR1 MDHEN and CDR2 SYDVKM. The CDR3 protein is CASSLLGADGRYGYTF. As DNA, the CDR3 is TGTGCCAGCAGTTTATTAGGGGCGGACGGACGGTATGGCTACACCTTC.

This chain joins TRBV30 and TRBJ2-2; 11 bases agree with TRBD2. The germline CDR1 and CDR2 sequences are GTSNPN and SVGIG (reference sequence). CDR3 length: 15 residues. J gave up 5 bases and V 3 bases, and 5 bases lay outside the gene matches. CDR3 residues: CAWRLAGGRTGELFF. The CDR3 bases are TGTGCCTGGAGATTAGCGGGGGGGCGTACCGGGGAGCTGTTTTTT.

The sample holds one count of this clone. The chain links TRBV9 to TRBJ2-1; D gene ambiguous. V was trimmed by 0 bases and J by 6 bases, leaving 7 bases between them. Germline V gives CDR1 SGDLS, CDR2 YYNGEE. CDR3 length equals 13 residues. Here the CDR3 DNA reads TGTGCCAGCAGCGTAGGTGCAGGCAATGAGCAGTTCTTC. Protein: CASSVGAGNEQFF. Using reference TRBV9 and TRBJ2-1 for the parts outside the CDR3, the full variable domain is DSGVTQTPKHLITATGQRVTLRCSPRSGDLSVYWYQQSLDQGLQFLIQYYNGEERAKGNILERFSAQQFPDLHSELNLSSLELGDSALYFCASSVGAGNEQFFGPGTRLTVL.

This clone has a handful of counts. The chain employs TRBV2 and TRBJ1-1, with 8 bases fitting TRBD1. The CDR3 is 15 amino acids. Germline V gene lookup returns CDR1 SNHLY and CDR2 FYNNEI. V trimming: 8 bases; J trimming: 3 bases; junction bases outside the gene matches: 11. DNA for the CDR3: TGTGCCAGCGGACGCCAGGGGGCTGGGGACACTGAAGCTTTCTTT. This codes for CASGRQGAGDTEAFF.